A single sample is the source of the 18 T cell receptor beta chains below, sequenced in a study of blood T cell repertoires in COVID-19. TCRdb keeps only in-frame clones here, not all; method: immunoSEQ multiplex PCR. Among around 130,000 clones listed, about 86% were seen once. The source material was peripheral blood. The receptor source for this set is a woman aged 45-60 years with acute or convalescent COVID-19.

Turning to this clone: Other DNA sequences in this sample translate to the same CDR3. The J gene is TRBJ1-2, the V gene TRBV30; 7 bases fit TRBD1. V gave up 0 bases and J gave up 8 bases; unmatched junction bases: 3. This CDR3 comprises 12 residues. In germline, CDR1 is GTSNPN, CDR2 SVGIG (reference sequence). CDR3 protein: CAWSVQGLGYTF. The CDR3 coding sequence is TGTGCCTGGAGTGTACAGGGGCTCGGCTACACCTTC.

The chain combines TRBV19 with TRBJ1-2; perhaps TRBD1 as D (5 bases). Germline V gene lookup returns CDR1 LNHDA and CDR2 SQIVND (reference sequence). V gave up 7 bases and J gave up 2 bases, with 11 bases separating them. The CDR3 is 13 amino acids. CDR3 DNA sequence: TGTGCCAGTATGCTGACAGTCAACTATGGCTACACCTTC. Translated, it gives CASMLTVNYGYTF. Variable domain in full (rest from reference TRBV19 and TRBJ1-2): DGGITQSPKYLFRKEGQNVTLSCEQNLNHDAMYWYRQDPGQGLRLIYYSQIVNDFQKGDIAEGYSVSREKKESFPLTVTSAQKNPTAFYLCASMLTVNYGYTFGSGTRLTVV.

CDR3 amino acids: CASSLSGGETDTQYF. The CDR3 DNA reads as TGTGCCAGCAGCTTGTCCGGGGGGGAGACAGATACGCAGTATTTT. V gene TRBV11-2 combines with J gene TRBJ2-3; 8 bases agree with TRBD2. The CDR3 has 15 residues. Trimming took 3 bases from V and 3 from J; bases not matched to a gene: 5. In germline, CDR1 is SGHAT, CDR2 FQNNGV.

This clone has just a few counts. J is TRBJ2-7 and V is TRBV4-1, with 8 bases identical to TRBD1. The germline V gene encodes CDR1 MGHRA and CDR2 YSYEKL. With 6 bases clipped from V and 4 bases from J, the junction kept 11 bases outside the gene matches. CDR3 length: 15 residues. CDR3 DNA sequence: TGCGCCAGCAGTCTTGGACAGGGAGGATGGTACGAGCAGTACTTC. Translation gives CASSLGQGGWYEQYF.

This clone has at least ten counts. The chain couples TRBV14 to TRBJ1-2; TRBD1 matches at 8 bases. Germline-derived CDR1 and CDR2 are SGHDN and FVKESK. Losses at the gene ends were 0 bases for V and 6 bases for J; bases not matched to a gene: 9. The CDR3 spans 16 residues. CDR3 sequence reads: CASSQEGATGEDGYTF. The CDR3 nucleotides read TGTGCCAGCAGCCAAGAAGGCGCGACAGGGGAAGATGGCTACACCTTC.

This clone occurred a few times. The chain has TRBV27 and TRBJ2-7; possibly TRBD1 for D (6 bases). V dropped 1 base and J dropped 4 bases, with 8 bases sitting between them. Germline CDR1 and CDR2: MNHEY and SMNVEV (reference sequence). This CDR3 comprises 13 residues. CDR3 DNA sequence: TGTGCCAGCAGTTTATACAGGGATTACGAGCAGTACTTC. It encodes CASSLYRDYEQYF.

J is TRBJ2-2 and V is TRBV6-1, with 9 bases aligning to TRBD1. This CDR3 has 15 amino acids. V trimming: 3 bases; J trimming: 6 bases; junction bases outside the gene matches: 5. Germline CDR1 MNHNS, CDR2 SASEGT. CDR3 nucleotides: TGTGCCAGCAGTGAGACAGGGGGTGCACCCGGGGAGCTGTTTTTT. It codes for CASSETGGAPGELFF.

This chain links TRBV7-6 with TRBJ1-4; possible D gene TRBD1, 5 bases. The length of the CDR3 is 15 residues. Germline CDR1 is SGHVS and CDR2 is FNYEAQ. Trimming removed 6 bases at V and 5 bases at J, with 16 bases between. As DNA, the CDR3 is TGTGCCAGCAGGCCAGGTAGGGGTCTCAATGAAAAACTGTTTTTT. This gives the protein CASRPGRGLNEKLFF.

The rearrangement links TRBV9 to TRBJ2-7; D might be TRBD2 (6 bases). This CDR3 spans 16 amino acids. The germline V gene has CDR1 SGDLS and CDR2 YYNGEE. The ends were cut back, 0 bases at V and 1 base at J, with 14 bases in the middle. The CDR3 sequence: CASSVVPGTPSYEQYF. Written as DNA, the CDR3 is TGTGCCAGCAGCGTAGTACCCGGGACTCCATCCTACGAGCAGTACTTC.

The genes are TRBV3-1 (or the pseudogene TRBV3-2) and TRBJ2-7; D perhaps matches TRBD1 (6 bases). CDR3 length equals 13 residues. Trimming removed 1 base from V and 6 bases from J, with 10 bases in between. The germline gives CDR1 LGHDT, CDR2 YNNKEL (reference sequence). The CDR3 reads CASSQARGGEQYF. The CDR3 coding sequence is TGTGCCAGCAGCCAAGCCAGGGGTGGCGAGCAGTACTTC.

CDR3 sequence: CASSQTGTTAFF. As DNA, the CDR3 is TGTGCCAGCAGCCAAACCGGGACAACAGCTTTCTTT. The genes are TRBV14 and TRBJ1-1; possibly TRBD1 for D (6 bases). CDR3 length equals 12 residues. Germline V gene data show CDR1 as SGHDN and CDR2 as FVKESK. Trimming stripped 2 bases from V and 10 bases from J, with 11 bases between. Drawing the rest from reference TRBV14 and TRBJ1-1, the complete variable domain is EAGVTQFPSHSVIEKGQTVTLRCDPISGHDNLYWYRRVMGKEIKFLLHFVKESKQDESGMPNNRFLAERTGGTYSTLKVQPAELEDSGVYFCASSQTGTTAFFGQGTRLTVV.

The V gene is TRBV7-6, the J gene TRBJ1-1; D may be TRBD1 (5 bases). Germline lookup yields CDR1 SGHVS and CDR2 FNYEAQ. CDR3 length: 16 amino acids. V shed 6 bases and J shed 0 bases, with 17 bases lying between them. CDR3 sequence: CASRSSTGVMNTEAFF. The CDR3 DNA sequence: TGTGCCAGCAGATCTAGCACGGGGGTTATGAACACTGAAGCTTTCTTT.

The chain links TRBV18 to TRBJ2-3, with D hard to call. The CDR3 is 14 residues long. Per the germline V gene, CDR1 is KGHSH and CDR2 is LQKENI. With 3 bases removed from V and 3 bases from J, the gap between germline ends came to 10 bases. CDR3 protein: CASSPPGLTDTQYF. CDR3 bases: TGTGCCAGCTCACCCCCAGGCCTGACAGATACGCAGTATTTT.

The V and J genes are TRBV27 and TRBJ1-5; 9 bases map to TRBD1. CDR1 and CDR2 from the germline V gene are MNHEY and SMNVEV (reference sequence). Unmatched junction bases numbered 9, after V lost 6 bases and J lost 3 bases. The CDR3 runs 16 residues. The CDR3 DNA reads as TGTGCCAGCAGATTAGGACAGGGGACGTACAATCAGCCCCAGCATTTT. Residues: CASRLGQGTYNQPQHF.

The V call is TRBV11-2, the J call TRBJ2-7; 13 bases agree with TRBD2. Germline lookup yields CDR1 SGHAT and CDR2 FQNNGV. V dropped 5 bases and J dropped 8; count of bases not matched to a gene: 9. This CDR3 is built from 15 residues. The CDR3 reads CASSPTSGGAIQQYF. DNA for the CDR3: TGTGCCAGCAGCCCAACTAGCGGGGGGGCTATCCAGCAGTACTTC.

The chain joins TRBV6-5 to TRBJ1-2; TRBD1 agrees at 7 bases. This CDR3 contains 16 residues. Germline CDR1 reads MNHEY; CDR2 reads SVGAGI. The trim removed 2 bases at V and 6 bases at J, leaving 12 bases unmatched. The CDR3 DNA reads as TGTGCCAGCAGTTACGCCGTGGGGACAGCTCGCGATGGCTACACCTTC. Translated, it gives CASSYAVGTARDGYTF.

The CDR3 bases are TGCGCCAGCAGCCATCTAACTGAAGCTTTCTTT. Protein sequence: CASSHLTEAFF. The chain joins TRBV4-1 to TRBJ1-1; the D is unclear. The ends were cut back, 3 bases at V and 5 bases at J, with 4 bases in the middle. This CDR3 contains 11 residues. Germline lookup yields CDR1 MGHRA and CDR2 YSYEKL.

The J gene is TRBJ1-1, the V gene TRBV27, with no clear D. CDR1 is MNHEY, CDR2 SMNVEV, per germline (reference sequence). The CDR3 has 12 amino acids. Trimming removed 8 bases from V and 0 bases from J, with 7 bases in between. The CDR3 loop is CASYTMNTEAFF. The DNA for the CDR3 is TGTGCCAGCTATACTATGAACACTGAAGCTTTCTTT.